A selection of T cell receptor beta chains follows, all from one sample in a study of regulatory T cells in long-lasting Graves disease. Each CDR3 protein gets one entry after TCRdb re-called the multiplex PCR reads with MiXCR. Of 400,000 to 500,000 distinct CDR3 sequences in the sample, less than 20% were seen once. These sequences were also reported in another study, on T cells in Graves' hyperthyroidism and ophthalmopathy.

The sequencing used peripheral blood mononuclear cells (PBMCs), collected at new diagnosis, from a patient treated with antithyroid drugs. Receptors originate from a woman between 18 and 29 years old with Graves disease. Both conserved end residues are part of each CDR3. Size values are once, few and many counts, or a class for expanded clones, and some rows have none.

clone_size	j_call	v_call	cdr3_aa
many	TRBJ2-7	TRBV28	CASSTPPYEQYF
few	TRBJ1-6	TRBV12-5	CASGFEDSPLHF
many	TRBJ1-6	TRBV30	CAWRSSGKSPLHF
NA	TRBJ1-5	TRBV6-1	CASSEPGGTQPQHF
few	TRBJ1-1	TRBV18	CASSPSSGNTEAFF
NA	TRBJ1-2	TRBV19	CASRITGTGSRYGYTF
many	TRBJ2-5	TRBV7-9	CASSLAGGIGETQYF
many	TRBJ2-1	TRBV20-1	CSARTSGKVEQFF
many	TRBJ1-4	TRBV5-5	CASSLTWTGEKLFF
many	TRBJ2-7	TRBV28	CASRATDRSTYEQYF
NA	TRBJ1-6	TRBV9	CASSVWGINSPLHF
many	TRBJ1-1	TRBV6-1	CASSPLDSANTEAFF
many	TRBJ2-1	TRBV28	CASSGREGLNEQFF
many	TRBJ2-5	TRBV3-1	CASSQATGSQTRTQYF
NA	TRBJ1-2	TRBV15	CATSRTGSDYGYTF
many	TRBJ2-1	TRBV14	CASSQDLGRGDEQFF
NA	TRBJ2-7	TRBV28	CASSFVGGQAYEQYF
NA	TRBJ2-1	TRBV7-9	CATLDSDPYNEQFF
NA	TRBJ2-2	TRBV7-2	CASSKGQGLNTGELFF
NA	TRBJ1-1	TRBV7-9	CASSPSGTEAFF
NA	TRBJ2-7	TRBV18	CASSPSTGTGRSYEQYF